Listed below are T cell receptor beta chains from one sample, sequenced in a study of blood T cell repertoires in COVID-19. Some clones are missing from TCRdb's copy, which holds only in-frame ones; the method was immunoSEQ multiplex PCR. The data hold approximately 230,000 clones, with around 85% observed a single time. The sequencing input was peripheral blood. The receptors were sampled from a woman in her thirties or forties with active or convalescent COVID-19. Each CDR3 is given with its conserved first and last residue. The D gene is left open where the match is weak. Some rows mark clone size as missing; the rest say once, few, many or name a class of expanded clone.

J gene | clone size | D gene | V gene | CDR3 protein | CDR3 DNA
TRBJ1-2 | few | NA | TRBV4-1 | CASSPSGYGYTF | TGCGCCAGCAGTCCTTCGGGGTATGGCTACACCTTC
TRBJ2-5 | NA | TRBD2 | TRBV7-9 | CASSWVAGAGETQYF | TGTGCCAGCAGCTGGGTAGCGGGGGCCGGAGAGACCCAGTACTTC
TRBJ1-1 | NA | TRBD1 | TRBV27 | CASSFTPGGLNTEAFF | TGTGCCAGCAGTTTCACCCCAGGGGGTTTGAACACTGAAGCTTTCTTT
TRBJ2-3 | NA | NA | TRBV27 | CASSFPSSDTQYF | TGTGCCAGCAGTTTTCCCTCTAGTGATACGCAGTATTTT
TRBJ2-3 | NA | NA | TRBV7-3 | CASSLSGATDTQYF | TGTGCCAGCAGCTTAAGCGGGGCCACAGATACGCAGTATTTT
TRBJ2-2 | NA | NA | TRBV5-7 | CASSYWGSPWDINTGELFF | TGTGCCAGCAGCTATTGGGGTTCTCCCTGGGACATAAACACCGGGGAGCTGTTTTTT
TRBJ1-2 | NA | TRBD1 | TRBV7-8 | CASSLASPGTGGKGYTF | TGTGCCAGCAGCTTAGCCTCGCCCGGGACAGGGGGCAAAGGCTACACCTTC
TRBJ1-3 | NA | TRBD1 | TRBV7-9 | CASSSRDRGPGNTIYF | TGTGCCAGCAGCTCCCGGGACAGGGGGCCTGGAAACACCATATATTTT
TRBJ1-5 | NA | TRBD1 | TRBV2 | CASSSYTGAVSNQPQHF | TGTGCCAGCAGTTCCTACACAGGGGCAGTAAGCAATCAGCCCCAGCATTTT
TRBJ2-6 | NA | TRBD1 | TRBV4-1 | CASSQVLKQGAWANVLTF | TGCGCCAGCAGCCAAGTCCTAAAACAGGGGGCCTGGGCCAACGTCCTGACTTTC
TRBJ1-2 | NA | NA | TRBV5-1 | CASSLGGPGDYGYTF | TGCGCCAGCAGCTTGGGAGGCCCGGGGGACTATGGCTACACCTTC
TRBJ2-3 | few | NA | TRBV5-4 | CASTPQGRDTQYF | TGTGCCAGCACCCCCCAGGGGCGGGATACGCAGTATTTT
TRBJ1-1 | NA | NA | TRBV11-2 | CASSLVPGLDTEAFF | TGTGCCAGCAGCTTAGTACCGGGGTTGGACACTGAAGCTTTCTTT
TRBJ1-2 | NA | TRBD1 | TRBV6-4 | CASSDRGQGGGYTF | TGTGCCAGCAGTGATCGAGGACAGGGAGGTGGCTACACCTTC
TRBJ2-7 | NA | NA | TRBV5-1 | CASSLGGGLSYEQYF | TGCGCCAGCAGCTTAGGAGGGGGCCTCTCCTACGAGCAGTACTTC
TRBJ2-7 | NA | NA | TRBV4-1 | CASSWKSSGYEQYF | TGCGCCAGCAGCTGGAAGAGTTCGGGCTACGAGCAGTACTTC
TRBJ2-3 | NA | TRBD1 | TRBV5-5 | CASSQGGQGPTDTQYF | TGTGCCAGCAGCCAGGGCGGACAGGGCCCTACAGATACGCAGTATTTT
TRBJ2-7 | NA | NA | TRBV3-1/TRBV3-2 | CASSQEGPMAGDKYF | TGTGCCAGCAGCCAAGAGGGCCCCATGGCAGGGGATAAGTACTTC
TRBJ2-5 | few | NA | TRBV13 | CASSLGRGQETQYF | TGTGCCAGCAGCTTAGGCCGGGGTCAAGAGACCCAGTACTTC
TRBJ2-3 | NA | TRBD2 | TRBV6-5 | CAASGRGARTDTQYF | TGTGCGGCCTCCGGGCGGGGGGCCCGCACAGATACGCAGTATTTT
TRBJ2-3 | NA | NA | TRBV9 | CASSVYHRVGADTQYF | TGTGCCAGCAGCGTATACCACAGGGTGGGGGCAGATACGCAGTATTTT
TRBJ2-1 | NA | TRBD2 | TRBV9 | CASSEHAGGSNEQFF | TGTGCCAGCAGCGAACATGCGGGGGGCAGCAATGAGCAGTTCTTC
TRBJ1-1 | NA | NA | TRBV29-1 | CSAQIEPGRWTEAFF | TGCAGCGCCCAAATTGAACCAGGTCGTTGGACTGAAGCTTTCTTT
TRBJ1-6 | NA | TRBD1 | TRBV2 | CASRWTGFDSPLHF | TGTGCCAGCAGATGGACAGGGTTCGATTCACCCCTCCACTTT
TRBJ1-5 | NA | NA | TRBV2 | CASRSYSSNQPQHF | TGTGCCAGCAGAAGCTACTCCTCCAATCAGCCCCAGCATTTT
TRBJ1-3 | NA | NA | TRBV21-1 | CASSGDLAGNTIYF | TGTGCCAGCAGCGGAGACCTAGCGGGAAACACCATATATTTT
TRBJ1-3 | NA | TRBD1 | TRBV5-1 | CASRGTGDPSGNTIYF | TGCGCCAGCAGAGGCACAGGGGACCCCTCTGGAAACACCATATATTTT
TRBJ2-2 | NA | TRBD1 | TRBV7-6 | CASSRQGRGELFF | TGTGCCAGCAGCCGACAGGGCCGAGGGGAGCTGTTTTTT
TRBJ2-2 | NA | NA | TRBV12-3/TRBV12-4 | CASSPKDTGELFF | TGTGCCAGCTCCCCTAAAGACACCGGGGAGCTGTTTTTT
TRBJ1-5 | NA | NA | TRBV7-9 | CASSLARDQPQHF | TGTGCCAGCAGCTTAGCGCGGGATCAGCCCCAGCATTTT
TRBJ2-2 | NA | TRBD2 | TRBV9 | CASSVGAGGPDTGELFF | TGTGCCAGCAGCGTAGGAGCGGGGGGGCCCGACACCGGGGAGCTGTTTTTT
TRBJ1-1 | NA | TRBD1 | TRBV5-4 | CASSIDRGNTEAFF | TGTGCCAGCAGCATTGACAGGGGTAACACTGAAGCTTTCTTT
TRBJ1-1 | NA | NA | TRBV3-1/TRBV3-2 | CASSPRRGSSMNTEAFF | TGTGCCAGCAGCCCCCGAAGGGGCAGCTCCATGAACACTGAAGCTTTCTTT
TRBJ1-2 | NA | NA | TRBV30 | CAWSSGLFYGYTF | TGTGCCTGGAGTTCCGGTCTCTTCTATGGCTACACCTTC
TRBJ2-1 | NA | TRBD2 | TRBV6-1 | CASSERAGDYNEQFF | TGTGCCAGCAGTGAACGAGCGGGGGACTACAATGAGCAGTTCTTC
TRBJ1-4 | NA | NA | TRBV3-1/TRBV3-2 | CASSQASEGILFF | TGTGCCAGCAGCCAAGCGAGCGAGGGCATACTGTTTTTT
TRBJ2-2 | NA | NA | TRBV11-1 | CASSRGWTGELFF | TGTGCCAGCAGCCGCGGGTGGACCGGGGAGCTGTTTTTT
TRBJ1-2 | NA | TRBD1 | TRBV3-1/TRBV3-2 | CASSQDLSTGGRYGYTF | TGTGCCAGCAGCCAAGATCTCAGCACAGGGGGACGCTATGGCTACACCTTC
TRBJ1-5 | few | TRBD1 | TRBV4-1 | CASSPTTGPPNQPQHF | TGCGCCAGCAGCCCTACGACAGGGCCCCCTAATCAGCCCCAGCATTTT
TRBJ2-5 | NA | TRBD2 | TRBV7-3 | CASSSSGEQETQYF | TGTGCCAGCAGCTCAAGCGGGGAACAAGAGACCCAGTACTTC
TRBJ1-5 | NA | TRBD1 | TRBV9 | CASSVGTGQEGQPQHF | TGTGCCAGCAGCGTAGGGACAGGCCAAGAGGGTCAGCCCCAGCATTTT
TRBJ2-3 | NA | NA | TRBV10-3 | CAISDFRGSTDTQYF | TGTGCCATCAGTGATTTTAGGGGGAGCACAGATACGCAGTATTTT
TRBJ1-1 | NA | TRBD1 | TRBV29-1 | CSVGGDRGNTEAFF | TGCAGCGTTGGGGGTGACAGGGGAAACACTGAAGCTTTCTTT
TRBJ2-1 | NA | TRBD2 | TRBV19 | CASSLSSGGPYNEQFF | TGTGCCAGTAGTCTTAGTAGCGGGGGGCCTTACAATGAGCAGTTCTTC
TRBJ2-1 | NA | TRBD2 | TRBV5-1 | CASSLSGGAKNEQFF | TGCGCCAGCAGCCTGAGCGGGGGGGCTAAGAATGAGCAGTTCTTC
TRBJ1-2 | NA | TRBD1 | TRBV7-8 | CASSSGTTGHGYTF | TGTGCCAGCAGCTCTGGGACGACAGGGCATGGCTACACCTTC
TRBJ2-3 | once | NA | TRBV25-1 | CASRAGTYSTDTQYF | TGTGCCAGCAGGGCTGGGACATATAGCACAGATACGCAGTATTTT
TRBJ2-5 | few | TRBD1 | TRBV19 | CASSSQGAETQYF | TGTGCCAGTAGTTCTCAGGGGGCAGAGACCCAGTACTTC
TRBJ2-1 | NA | TRBD1 | TRBV6-5 | CASRDREISYNEQFF | TGTGCCAGCAGGGACAGGGAAATCTCCTACAATGAGCAGTTCTTC
TRBJ1-1 | NA | NA | TRBV20-1 | CSASAAGTPNTEAFF | TGCAGTGCTAGTGCCGCCGGGACTCCGAACACTGAAGCTTTCTTT